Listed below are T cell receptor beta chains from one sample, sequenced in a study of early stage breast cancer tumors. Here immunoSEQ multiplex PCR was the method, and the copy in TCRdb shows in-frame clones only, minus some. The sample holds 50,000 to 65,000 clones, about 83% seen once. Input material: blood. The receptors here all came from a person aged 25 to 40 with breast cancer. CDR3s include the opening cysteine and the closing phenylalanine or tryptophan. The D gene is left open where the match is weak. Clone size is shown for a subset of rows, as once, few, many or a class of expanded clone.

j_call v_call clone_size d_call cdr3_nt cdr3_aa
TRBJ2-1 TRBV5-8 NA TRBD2 TGTGCCAGTCGGACTAGCGCTCTCCTAGACAATGAGCAGTTCTTC CASRTSALLDNEQFF
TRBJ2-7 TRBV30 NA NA TGTGCCTGGAGTAAAGGACAGTTGAGGGGCGAGCAGTACTTC CAWSKGQLRGEQYF
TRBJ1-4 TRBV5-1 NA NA TGCGCCAGCAGCCCCGGACGGGTTAATGAAAAACTGTTTTTT CASSPGRVNEKLFF
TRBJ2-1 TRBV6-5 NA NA TGTGCCAGCAGTTCCGGGCCGTCGAGGCGGAATGAGCAGTTCTTC CASSSGPSRRNEQFF
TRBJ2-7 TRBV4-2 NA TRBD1 TGTGCCAGCAGCCAAGGTACCCAGGGGGTCTCCTACGAGCAGTACTTC CASSQGTQGVSYEQYF
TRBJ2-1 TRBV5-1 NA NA TGCGCCAGCAGCGTACAGGGCAATGAGCAGTTCTTC CASSVQGNEQFF
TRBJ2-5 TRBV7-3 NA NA TGTGCCAGCAGCTACCCGGGAGTGGAAGAGACCCAGTACTTC CASSYPGVEETQYF
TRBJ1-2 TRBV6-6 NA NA TGTGCCAGCAGCCTAGGGGGGGCCCGTGGCTACACCTTC CASSLGGARGYTF
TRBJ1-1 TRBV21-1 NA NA TGTGCCAGCAGCTTCGGACTTAACACTGAAGCTTTCTTT CASSFGLNTEAFF
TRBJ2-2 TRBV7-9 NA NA TGTGCCAGCACCTCCCTCGCAGCCCAAAGCCCTACCGGGGAGCTGTTTTTT CASTSLAAQSPTGELFF
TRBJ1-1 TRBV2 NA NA TGTGCCAGCCACTGGGGTGAAGCTTTCTTT CASHWGEAFF
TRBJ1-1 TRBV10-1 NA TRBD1 TGCGCCAGCAGTGAGTCGGGACAGGGTAACACTGAAGCTTTCTTT CASSESGQGNTEAFF
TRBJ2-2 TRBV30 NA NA TGCGGGTCAGGGGACACCGGGGAGCTGTTTTTT CGSGDTGELFF
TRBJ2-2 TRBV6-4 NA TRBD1 TGTGCCAGCAGTGAGACAGGGACCGGGGAGCTGTTTTTT CASSETGTGELFF
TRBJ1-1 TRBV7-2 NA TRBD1 TGTGCCAGCAGCGGACAGGGGAACACTGAAGCTTTCTTT CASSGQGNTEAFF
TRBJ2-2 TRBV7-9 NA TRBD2 TGTGCCAGCAGCCCCGGACTAGCGGGAGCGAACACCGGGGAGCTGTTTTTT CASSPGLAGANTGELFF
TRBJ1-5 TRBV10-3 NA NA TGTGCCATCAGGCGGGGAGCTGATCAGCCCCAGCATTTT CAIRRGADQPQHF
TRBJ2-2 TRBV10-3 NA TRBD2 TGTGCCATCAGTGAAGAGACTAGCGGGATTAGTACCGGGGAGCTGTTTTTT CAISEETSGISTGELFF
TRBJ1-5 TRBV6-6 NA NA TGTGCCAGCAGCCGTGATGGAGGGAGCAATCAGCCCCAGCATTTT CASSRDGGSNQPQHF
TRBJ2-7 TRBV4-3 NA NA TGCGCCAGCAGCCAGAGCCCCACCCGGGATGTGCAGTACTTC CASSQSPTRDVQYF
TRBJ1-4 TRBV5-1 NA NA TGCGCCAGCGCCAAGGACAACGGAGATGAAAAACTGTTTTTT CASAKDNGDEKLFF
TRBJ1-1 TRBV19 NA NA TGTGCCAGTAGTATTTTAGTCCGGGCCGAGGACACTGAAGCTTTCTTT CASSILVRAEDTEAFF
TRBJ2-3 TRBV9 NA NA TGTGCCAGCAGCGTACAGGTCCCCCCAGATACGCAGTATTTT CASSVQVPPDTQYF
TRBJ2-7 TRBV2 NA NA TGTGCCAGCACCCCCCAGCCACCGAGCTCCTACGAGCAGTACTTC CASTPQPPSSYEQYF
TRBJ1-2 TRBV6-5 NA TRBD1 TGTGCCAGCAGTTATAGTGGAGGGACAGGGCTACGTGGCTACACCTTC CASSYSGGTGLRGYTF
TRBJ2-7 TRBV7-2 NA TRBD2 TGTGCCAGCAGACCGGGACTAGCCCACGAGCAGTACTTC CASRPGLAHEQYF
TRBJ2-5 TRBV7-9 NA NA TGTGCCAGCACCCTCCGGGAGACCCAGTACTTC CASTLRETQYF
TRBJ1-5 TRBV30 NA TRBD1 TGTGCCTGGAGTGGGAACAGGGGATCCGAAATGAGCAATCAGCCCCAGCATTTT CAWSGNRGSEMSNQPQHF
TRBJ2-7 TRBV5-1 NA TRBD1 TGCGCCAGCAGCTTGGTCTTGGGACAGGGCCGTCTGAGCTCCTACGAGCAGTACTTC CASSLVLGQGRLSSYEQYF
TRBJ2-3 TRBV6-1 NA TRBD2 TGTGCCAGCAGTGGACTCTTTAGCGGGAGGACAGATACGCAGTATTTT CASSGLFSGRTDTQYF
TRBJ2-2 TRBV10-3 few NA TGTGCCATCAGTGAGTCGCCCGTTACCGGGGAGCTGTTTTTT CAISESPVTGELFF
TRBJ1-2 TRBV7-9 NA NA TGTGCCAGCAGCTTAGGATCGGCAGGGAAGTATGGCTACACCTTC CASSLGSAGKYGYTF
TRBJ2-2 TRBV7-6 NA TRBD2 TGTGCCAGCAGCCCCCGATCAAGGGGAGGGCCCCCCGGGGAGCTGTTTTTT CASSPRSRGGPPGELFF
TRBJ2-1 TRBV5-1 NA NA TGCGCCAGCAGCTTTGCAGGGTACAATGAGCAGTTCTTC CASSFAGYNEQFF
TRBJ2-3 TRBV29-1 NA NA TGCAGCGTTGATTCTAGCACCCTCACAGATACGCAGTATTTT CSVDSSTLTDTQYF
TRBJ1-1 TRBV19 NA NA TGTGCCAGTAGTATAGGGGACAATTTGAACACTGAAGCTTTCTTT CASSIGDNLNTEAFF
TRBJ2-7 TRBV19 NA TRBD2 TGTGCCAGTAGTACCCGGGGCGGACTAGGGTACGAGCAGTACTTC CASSTRGGLGYEQYF
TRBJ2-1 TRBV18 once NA TGTGCCAGCTCACCACTGTCCGGATACAATGAGCAGTTCTTC CASSPLSGYNEQFF
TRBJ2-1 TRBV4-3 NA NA TGCGCCAGCAGCCAAGAAAGCCAGCGGCCGGAGCAGTTCTTC CASSQESQRPEQFF
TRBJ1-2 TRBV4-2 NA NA TGTGCCAGCAGCCAAGATGGGATGAGCTGGGCTATGGCTTATACCTTC CASSQDGMSWAMAYTF